Sequencing of this T cell receptor beta chain was carried out in a study of OX40 agonist ivuxolimab in advanced cancers. Overall study: People in dose escalation had one of these cancers: hepatocellular carcinoma, melanoma, renal cell or head and neck cancer. Of mixed ages from 23 to 79 and averaging 60 years, the group was more than 65% male. Study-wide points: Some nonresponders also had low normalized T-cell clonal expansion.

Samples of blood were obtained at baseline, on cycle 4 day 1, and on cycle 7 day 1. TCRdb's table, derived via immunoSEQ multiplex PCR, lists solely in-frame clones and lacks some. The table has fewer than 80,000 clones, approximately 83% seen once; the top ten hold roughly 5.5%. Trimming removed 1 base from V and 5 bases from J, with 4 bases in between. Per germline, CDR1 KGHSH and CDR2 LQKENI. This CDR3 is 12 amino acids long. A remark on this clone: What it recognizes is unknown.

The chain carries TRBV18 and TRBJ2-3; D gene ambiguous. The sequencing here drew on CD4+ or CD8+ T cells sorted from blood, taken in a trial of the OX40 agonist ivuxolimab. The receptor comes from an adult with an advanced solid tumor such as melanoma, head and neck, liver or kidney cancer. CDR3 DNA sequence: TGTGCCAGCTCACCACTGGTAGATACGCAGTATTTT. Amino acid sequence: CASSPLVDTQYF. The full variable domain, with the rest looked up from reference TRBV18 and TRBJ2-3, is NAGVMQNPRHLVRRRGQEARLRCSPMKGHSHVYWYRQLPEEGLKFMVYLQKENIIDESGMPKERFSAEFPKEGPSILRIQQVVRGDSAAYFCASSPLVDTQYFGPGTRLTVL.